The clone carrying this TCR beta chain was detected once. Its antigen is currently unknown. Donors were healthy HIV-negative adults without recently reported acute infections or vaccinations. The genomic DNA of each subset was split evenly across several immunoSEQ plates. Assay: immunoSEQ multiplex PCR; the TCRdb copy retains only in-frame clones and omits some. This sample yields roughly 660,000 clones, of which roughly 87% are seen a single time; 34% belongs to the top ten. This specimen comes from a study of shared clonotypes between healthy human individuals. Study context: Per donor, CD8 memory used one plate, CD8 naive used two, CD4 memory used three and CD4 naive used three. Notes on the study in general: Some naive CD4 clonotypes, around 4.7%, turned up in common across a few donors.

Germline CDR1 and CDR2: SGHRS and YFSETQ. The CDR3 loop spans 16 amino acids. After removal of 2 bases from V and 7 bases from J, the junction contained 8 bases not matched to a gene. This sequence joins TRBV5-1 and TRBJ2-2; the match to TRBD2 covers 10 bases. The sequenced sample was memory CD8+ T cells from PBMCs. Stated subset: CD45RO+ cells pooled with CCR7-negative TemRA cells. The TCR originated in a man aged 18-30 years in good health. Some clones in this sample may be carry-over from other donors' samples. In nucleotides, the CDR3 is TGCGCCAGCAGCTTCCTAGCGGGAGTGGGTAGCGGGGAGCTGTTTTTT. Its protein product is CASSFLAGVGSGELFF. The full variable domain, with the rest looked up from reference TRBV5-1 and TRBJ2-2, is KAGVTQTPRYLIKTRGQQVTLSCSPISGHRSVSWYQQTPGQGLQFLFEYFSETQRNKGNFPGRFSGRQFSNSRSEMNVSTLELGDSALYLCASSFLAGVGSGELFFGEGSRLTVL.